Presented here are 28 T cell receptor beta chains from one specimen sequenced in a study of a mutant IDH1 vaccine in newly diagnosed glioma. The time point denotes: week 23, last vaccination. Alongside topical imiquimod, each dose of vaccine comprised 300 ug of mutant IDH1 20-mer peptide. Antigens of these TCRs are unknown. Libraries were prepared by immunoSEQ multiplex PCR; TCRdb keeps only in-frame clonotypes and omits some of them. The sample records under 45,000 clones, approximately 89% being singletons. The sample was PBMCs, taken from a glioma patient whose treatment included an IDH1 peptide vaccine. The receptor source for this set is a man aged 45-60 years with glioma.

The rearrangement uses TRBV7-2 and TRBJ2-2, with 13 bases aligning to TRBD2. CDR3 length: 19 residues. The germline CDR1 and CDR2 sequences are SGHTA and FQGNSA. The ends lost 3 bases at V and 0 bases at J; junction bases unmatched: 7. CDR3 in DNA: TGTGCCAGCAGCTTCCGGACTAGCGGGAGAGGTCCGAACACCGGGGAGCTGTTTTTT. Translated, it gives CASSFRTSGRGPNTGELFF.

This clone was counted a single time. The rearrangement uses TRBV6-5 and TRBJ1-1; D is uncertain. The V end lost 6 bases, the J end lost 2 bases, and 10 bases lay between the germline ends. The CDR3 has 13 residues. Germline V gene lookup returns CDR1 MNHEY and CDR2 SVGAGI. The CDR3 here is CASRPHANTEAFF. The DNA of the CDR3 is TGTGCCAGCAGGCCACATGCTAACACTGAAGCTTTCTTT.

The rearrangement links TRBV19 to TRBJ2-5, with D uncertain. The CDR3 runs 13 residues. V dropped 1 base and J dropped 7 bases, with 10 bases sitting between them. Germline CDR1 is LNHDA and CDR2 is SQIVND (reference sequence). CDR3 in DNA: TGTGCCAGTAGTATAGGACTGGAAGGGACCCAGTACTTC. Its protein is CASSIGLEGTQYF.

The V and J genes are TRBV7-8 and TRBJ2-7; a possible D gene is TRBD1 (5 bases). Trimming pared 5 bases from V and 0 bases from J, leaving 17 bases between. The germline CDR1 and CDR2 sequences are SGHVS and FQNEAQ. This CDR3 has 16 residues. Written as DNA, the CDR3 is TGTGCCAGCAGCCCTATCGCGACAGAGAGCTCCTACGAGCAGTACTTC. This encodes CASSPIATESSYEQYF.

To note about this clone: The germline gene is not matched at one end of the junction; a read error may be the cause. The sample contains more than one DNA sequence encoding this CDR3. This sequence joins TRBV7-9 and TRBJ1-5; 9 bases map to TRBD1. CDR3 size: 15 residues. Germline CDR1 reads SEHNR; CDR2 reads FQNEAQ (reference sequence). In DNA form, the CDR3 reads TGTGCCAGCAGTTTAGGGACAGGGAGCAATCAGCCCCAGCATTTT. It encodes CASSLGTGSNQPQHF.

This rearrangement joins TRBV10-3 to TRBJ2-2; D ambiguous. The length of the CDR3 is 14 residues. The germline V gene has CDR1 ENHRY and CDR2 SYGVKD. The germline V and J ends were trimmed by 8 bases and 1 base, with 11 bases remaining between them. CDR3 in DNA: TGTGCCATCCAAGCAGGCCGGAACACCGGGGAGCTGTTTTTT. Translating it yields CAIQAGRNTGELFF.

The chain carries TRBV29-1 and TRBJ1-1, with TRBD1 identical over 7 bases. J gave up 4 bases and V 6 bases, and 8 bases lay outside the gene matches. The CDR3 is 13 residues long. Per the germline V gene, CDR1 is SQVTM and CDR2 is ANQGSEA. The CDR3 DNA follows: TGCAGCGTATGCCTCGCAGGGGGCACTGAAGCTTTCTTT. It translates to CSVCLAGGTEAFF.

The gene calls are TRBV5-1 and TRBJ2-7; D ambiguous. Germline lookup yields CDR1 SGHRS and CDR2 YFSETQ. With 4 bases removed from V and 2 bases from J, the gap between germline ends came to 13 bases. The CDR3 loop spans 14 amino acids. The CDR3 DNA sequence: TGCGCCAGCAGCAGTACAGCTACCGCCTACGAGCAGTACTTC. It specifies CASSSTATAYEQYF.

This clone was seen a single time. This chain uses TRBV6-1 with TRBJ1-6; 7 bases are shared with TRBD1. The V and J ends lost 11 bases and 9 bases, in that order; junction bases with no gene match: 7. Germline assignment: CDR1 MNHNS and CDR2 SASEGT. The CDR3 has 12 residues. CDR3 coding DNA: TGTGCCCACTCAGGGGGACTTTCACCCCTCCACTTT. This gives the protein CAHSGGLSPLHF.

The CDR3 sequence is CASSRADTQYF. The CDR3 region has the DNA TGTGCCAGCAGTCGGGCAGATACGCAGTATTTT. The chain recombines TRBV25-1 with TRBJ2-3; D is undetermined. Germline assignment: CDR1 MGHDK and CDR2 SYGVNS. Trimming pared 5 bases from V and 4 bases from J, leaving 4 bases between. CDR3 length: 11 residues.

V gene TRBV2 combines with J gene TRBJ2-1; D uncertain. This CDR3 comprises 14 residues. V gave up 3 bases and J gave up 5 bases, with 11 bases separating them. Looked up from germline, CDR1 is SNHLY and CDR2 is FYNNEI. The CDR3 sequence: CASSEFNPDNEQFF. CDR3 nucleotide sequence: TGTGCCAGCAGTGAGTTCAATCCCGACAATGAGCAGTTCTTC.

The chain combines TRBV7-2 with TRBJ2-1; 8 nucleotides align to TRBD2. After removal of 5 bases from V and 7 bases from J, the junction contained 10 bases not matched to a gene. Germline CDR1 and CDR2: SGHTA and FQGNSA. This CDR3 region has 15 residues. The CDR3 region has the DNA TGTGCCAGCAGCCCGGGGGGGGCTGCCCGGAATGAGCAGTTCTTC. The encoded protein is CASSPGGAARNEQFF.

This clone was found once. V is TRBV4-3 and J is TRBJ1-5; D not resolved. The germline gives CDR1 LGHNA, CDR2 YSLEER. The CDR3 is made up of 13 amino acids. Trimming pared 1 base from V and 10 bases from J, leaving 11 bases between. The CDR3 spells CASSQAPGEPQHF. CDR3 in DNA: TGCGCCAGCAGCCAAGCCCCTGGGGAACCCCAGCATTTT.

The V call is TRBV29-1, the J call TRBJ2-3, with 7 bases aligning to TRBD1. With V trimmed by 4 bases and J by 1 base, 8 bases remained unmatched. There are 15 residues in the CDR3. Germline CDR1 SQVTM, CDR2 ANQGSEA. The CDR3 reads CSVGRQGFGTDTQYF. The CDR3 DNA reads as TGCAGCGTTGGGCGACAGGGTTTCGGCACAGATACGCAGTATTTT.

This chain uses TRBV19 with TRBJ1-5, with D possibly being TRBD1 (5 bases). Germline CDR1 and CDR2: LNHDA and SQIVND (reference sequence). The length of the CDR3 is 15 residues. The V and J ends lost 6 bases and 6 bases respectively, with 18 bases between them. As DNA, the CDR3 is TGTGCCAGTAGCCAGGGATCATGGAGAGGTCAGCCCCAGCATTTT. Residues: CASSQGSWRGQPQHF.

This rearrangement joins TRBV10-1 to TRBJ1-2; TRBD1 is a possible D gene (6 bases). Trimming took 0 bases from V and 4 from J, leaving 6 bases between them. CDR3 length: 13 residues. Germline V CDR1 and CDR2: WNHNN, SYGVQD (reference sequence). The CDR3 coding sequence is TGCGCCAGCAGTGAGTCGGGGGCCTATGGCTACACCTTC. Its translation: CASSESGAYGYTF.

The V call is TRBV28, the J call TRBJ2-7; 8 bases map to TRBD1. The V gene's germline CDR1 is MDHEN and CDR2 SYDVKM. J was trimmed by 4 bases and V by 6 bases; bases with no gene match: 8. This CDR3 contains 14 residues. The CDR3, as DNA: TGTGCCAGCAGAGACGGGACAGGTGCATACGAGCAGTACTTC. This sequence encodes CASRDGTGAYEQYF. The entire variable domain, with the rest obtained from reference TRBV28 and TRBJ2-7, is as follows: DVKVTQSSRYLVKRTGEKVFLECVQDMDHENMFWYRQDPGLGLRLIYFSYDVKMKEKGDIPEGYSVSREKKERFSLILESASTNQTSMYLCASRDGTGAYEQYFGPGTRLTVT.

The chain has TRBV29-1 and TRBJ2-5; 10 bases agree with TRBD1. Matching the DNA end better, TRBJ2-7 makes the J call doubtful. From germline, CDR1 is SQVTM and CDR2 ANQGSEA. The CDR3 runs 15 residues. The DNA for the CDR3 is TGCAGCGTTGTAGGGGACAGGGGAGTAGGCTACGAGCAGTACTTC. Residues: CSVVGDRGVGYEQYF.

The chain carries TRBV19 and TRBJ2-5; D remains ambiguous. This CDR3 is built from 13 residues. CDR1 is LNHDA, CDR2 SQIVND, per germline (reference sequence). Trimming removed 7 bases at V and 4 bases at J, with 13 bases between. In DNA, the CDR3 is TGTGCCAGTACGAAGGCAAAAGGAGAGACCCAGTACTTC. Encoded protein: CASTKAKGETQYF.

The count of this clone is one. This chain links TRBV27 with TRBJ1-5; tentative D call: TRBD1 (6 bases). The V end lost 8 bases, the J end lost 6 bases, and 17 bases lay between the germline ends. Looked up from germline, CDR1 is MNHEY and CDR2 is SMNVEV (reference sequence). The CDR3 contains 14 residues. CDR3 residues: CASRMGGGSQPQHF. CDR3 coding DNA: TGTGCCAGCCGGATGGGGGGCGGCAGTCAGCCCCAGCATTTT.

The chain joins TRBV4-1 to TRBJ1-1, with D possibly being TRBD1 (5 bases). The length of the CDR3 is 18 residues. CDR1 and CDR2 (germline): MGHRA, YSYEKL. Trimming pared 0 bases from V and 1 base from J, leaving 18 bases between. The CDR3 nucleotides are TGCGCCAGCAGCCAAGATCTGTCCGGTGGGGCTGAGAACACTGAAGCTTTCTTT. It translates to CASSQDLSGGAENTEAFF.

The chain recombines TRBV28 with TRBJ2-2; D is ambiguous. Germline V CDR1 and CDR2: MDHEN, SYDVKM. Trimming pared 2 bases from V and 2 bases from J, leaving 9 bases between. This CDR3 is built from 15 residues. CDR3 in DNA: TGTGCCAGCAGTTTAGGGCTGTTCAACACCGGGGAGCTGTTTTTT. It encodes CASSLGLFNTGELFF.

The V and J genes are TRBV7-8 and TRBJ1-1, with 9 bases aligning to TRBD1. V lost 3 bases to trimming and J lost 2 bases; unmatched junction nucleotides: 7. CDR3 length equals 16 residues. The germline V gene has CDR1 SGHVS and CDR2 FQNEAQ. For the CDR3, the DNA is TGTGCCAGCAGCTTTGGGGACAGGGAGAGTAACACTGAAGCTTTCTTT. Protein: CASSFGDRESNTEAFF. Full variable domain (remainder filled in from reference TRBV7-8 and TRBJ1-1): GAGVSQSPRYKVAKRGQDVALRCDPISGHVSLFWYQQALGQGPEFLTYFQNEAQLDKSGLPSDRFFAERPEGSVSTLKIQRTQQEDSAVYLCASSFGDRESNTEAFFGQGTRLTVV.

The chain is built from TRBV4-1 and TRBJ2-6; a possible D gene is TRBD2 (6 bases). The V and J ends lost 0 bases and 11 bases respectively, with 8 bases between them. The length of the CDR3 is 13 residues. Looked up from germline, CDR1 is MGHRA and CDR2 is YSYEKL. CDR3 in amino acids: CASSQDKRDVLTF. The CDR3 coding sequence is TGCGCCAGCAGCCAAGATAAGCGGGACGTCCTGACTTTC.

The chain recombines TRBV7-9 with TRBJ2-5, with TRBD2 matching over 8 bases. The CDR3 spans 16 residues. Germline V gene lookup returns CDR1 SEHNR and CDR2 FQNEAQ (reference sequence). Trimming removed 5 bases from V and 3 bases from J; junction bases left unmatched: 11. Written as DNA, the CDR3 is TGTGCCAGCAGCCCGACGCTCGGGGGGGTGAAAGAGACCCAGTACTTC. It specifies CASSPTLGGVKETQYF. Variable domain in full (rest from reference TRBV7-9 and TRBJ2-5): DTGVSQNPRHKITKRGQNVTFRCDPISEHNRLYWYRQTLGQGPEFLTYFQNEAQLEKSRLLSDRFSAERPKGSFSTLEIQRTEQGDSAMYLCASSPTLGGVKETQYFGPGTRLLVL.

This clone came up once. The chain is built from TRBV19 and TRBJ1-5, with D tentatively TRBD1 (6 bases). Germline-derived CDR1 and CDR2 are LNHDA and SQIVND (reference sequence). Trimming shortened V by 5 bases and J by 4 bases, and 15 bases separated the two germline ends. The CDR3 has 15 amino acids. The CDR3 here is CASSHYREINQPQHF. In nucleotides, the CDR3 is TGTGCCAGTAGTCACTACAGGGAGATTAATCAGCCCCAGCATTTT.

J is TRBJ1-1 and V is TRBV7-3; 7 bases are a match to TRBD1. Germline V lookup: CDR1 SGHTA, CDR2 FQGTGA. The junction had 10 bases not matched to a gene; V was cut back by 5 bases and J by 1 base. This CDR3 is built from 16 residues. CDR3 coding DNA: TGTGCCAGCAGCCCGACCCGGACAGGATCGAACACTGAAGCTTTCTTT. Protein product: CASSPTRTGSNTEAFF. Variable domain in full (rest from reference TRBV7-3 and TRBJ1-1): GAGVSQTPSNKVTEKGKYVELRCDPISGHTALYWYRQSLGQGPEFLIYFQGTGAADDSGLPNDRFFAVRPEGSVSTLKIQRTERGDSAVYLCASSPTRTGSNTEAFFGQGTRLTVV.

The V call is TRBV19, the J call TRBJ1-1, with D possibly TRBD1 on 6 matching bases. The germline CDR1 and CDR2 sequences are LNHDA and SQIVND (reference sequence). With 2 bases removed from V and 2 bases from J, the gap between germline ends came to 12 bases. This CDR3 region has 15 residues. CDR3 coding DNA: TGTGCCAGTAGTATACCCGCGGGACATAACACTGAAGCTTTCTTT. Translating it yields CASSIPAGHNTEAFF.